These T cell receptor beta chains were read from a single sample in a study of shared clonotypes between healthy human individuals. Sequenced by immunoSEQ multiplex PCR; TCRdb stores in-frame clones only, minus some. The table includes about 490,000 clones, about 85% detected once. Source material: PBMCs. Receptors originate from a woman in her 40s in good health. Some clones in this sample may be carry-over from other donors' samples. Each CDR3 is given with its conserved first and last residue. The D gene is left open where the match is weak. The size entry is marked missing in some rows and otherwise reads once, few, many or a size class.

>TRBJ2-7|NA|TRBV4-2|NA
CASSQEGQGATYEQYF
TGTGCCAGCAGCCAAGAGGGGCAGGGTGCAACCTACGAGCAGTACTTC
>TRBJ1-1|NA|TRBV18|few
CASSPRTAEAFF
TGTGCCAGCTCACCCAGGACAGCTGAAGCTTTCTTT
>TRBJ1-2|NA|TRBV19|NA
CASTSGRSYGYTF
TGTGCCAGTACATCAGGGAGAAGCTATGGCTACACCTTC
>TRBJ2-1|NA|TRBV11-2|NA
CASSPRVRRDNEQFF
TGTGCCAGCAGCCCTAGGGTCCGAAGGGACAATGAGCAGTTCTTC
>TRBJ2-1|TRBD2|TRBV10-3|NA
CAISESSGFNEQFF
TGTGCCATCAGTGAATCTAGCGGGTTCAATGAGCAGTTCTTC
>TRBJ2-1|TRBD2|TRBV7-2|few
CASSLTSGSWDEQFF
TGTGCCAGCAGCCTGACTAGCGGGAGTTGGGATGAGCAGTTCTTC
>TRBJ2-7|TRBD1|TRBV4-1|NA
CASSPGTARGEQYF
TGCGCCAGCAGCCCCGGGACAGCCCGGGGAGAGCAGTACTTC
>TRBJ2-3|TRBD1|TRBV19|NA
CASNNWTGGVTDTQYF
TGTGCCAGTAATAACTGGACAGGGGGCGTCACAGATACGCAGTATTTT
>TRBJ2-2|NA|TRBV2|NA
CASTTGGHNTGELFF
TGTGCCAGCACGACGGGGGGCCACAACACCGGGGAGCTGTTTTTT
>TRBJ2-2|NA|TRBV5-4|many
CASSLDRLANTGELFF
TGTGCCAGCAGCTTGGATAGACTCGCGAACACCGGGGAGCTGTTTTTT
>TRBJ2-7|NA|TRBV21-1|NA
CASSKGPLVAGGVYEQYF
TGTGCCAGCAGCAAGGGGCCCCTTGTAGCGGGAGGTGTATACGAGCAGTACTTC
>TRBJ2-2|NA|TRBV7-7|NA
CASSALGTGELFF
TGTGCTAGCAGCGCACTGGGGACCGGGGAGCTGTTTTTT
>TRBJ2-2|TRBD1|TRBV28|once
CASTWGQRTGELFF
TGTGCCAGCACTTGGGGACAGAGAACCGGGGAGCTGTTTTTT
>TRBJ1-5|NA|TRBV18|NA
CASSPPGGGIDQPQHF
TGTGCCAGCTCACCTCCCGGCGGGGGAATCGACCAGCCCCAGCATTTT
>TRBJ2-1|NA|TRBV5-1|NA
CASSFGGSGNEQFF
TGCGCCAGCAGCTTCGGAGGGAGCGGGAATGAGCAGTTCTTC
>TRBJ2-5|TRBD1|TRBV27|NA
CASLSTGSVETQYF
TGTGCCAGCTTATCGACAGGGTCGGTGGAGACCCAGTACTTC
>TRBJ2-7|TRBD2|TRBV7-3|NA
CASSPGLAGVNEQYF
TGTGCCAGCAGCCCGGGACTAGCGGGAGTCAACGAGCAGTACTTC